This paragraph reports one TCR beta chain. This sample was taken from a study of shared clonotypes between healthy human individuals. Assay used: immunoSEQ multiplex PCR; TCRdb lists only in-frame clones, some missing. The sample carries some 2,500,000 clones, roughly 90% recorded once. The J segment lost 7 bases and the V segment lost 5 bases, leaving 10 bases of the junction unmatched. Per germline, CDR1 SGHTA and CDR2 FQGNSA. The CDR3 contains 14 residues. Sequencing was done on a sample of naive CD4+ T cells from PBMCs. Subset in this sample: CD45RA+ positively selected. The chain recombines TRBV7-2 with TRBJ2-5, with 7 bases identical to TRBD1. This TCR was sampled from a man aged 18 to 29 in good health. Some clones in this sample may be carry-over from other donors' samples. CDR3 protein: CASSQGQVLGTQYF. The CDR3 nucleotides are TGTGCCAGCAGCCAAGGACAGGTTCTGGGGACCCAGTACTTC.